These T cell receptor beta chains were read from a single sample in a study of blood T cell repertoires in COVID-19. Measured with immunoSEQ multiplex PCR; TCRdb has only the in-frame clones, and not every one. The repertoire has under 300,000 clones, over 75% of them found once; the top ten carry 1.5% to 2%. Sequencing was carried out using PBMCs or T cells enriched from blood (not recorded which). The source is a woman aged 50 to 60 who had recovered from COVID-19. Both conserved end residues are part of each CDR3. Fields, in order: D gene, clone size, J gene, V gene, CDR3 DNA, CDR3 protein. A D gene is named only where the DNA matches it firmly. Clone sizes are given selectively: once, few, many, or a class where the clone is expanded.

>TRBD1|.|TRBJ2-2|TRBV24-1
TGTGCCACCAGTGACACCGACAGGGCGAACACCGGGGAGCTGTTTTTT
CATSDTDRANTGELFF
>.|.|TRBJ2-1|TRBV5-5
TGTGCCAGCAGCTTGAGGGGGTCCTACAATGAGCAGTTCTTC
CASSLRGSYNEQFF
>TRBD2|.|TRBJ2-3|TRBV5-1
TGCGCCAGCAGTCCTCTAGCGGTCACAGATACGCAGTATTTT
CASSPLAVTDTQYF
>.|.|TRBJ1-2|TRBV18
TGTGCCAGCTCACCGAGACAGCATTCTCTTAACTATGGCTACACCTTC
CASSPRQHSLNYGYTF
>TRBD2|few|TRBJ2-7|TRBV28
TGTGCCAGCAGTTTTAGCGGTCTGGGAGGGACTTTC
CASSFSGLGGTF
>.|.|TRBJ2-1|TRBV7-2
TGTGCCAGCAGCGCGTCCAGAGGGTCCTACAATGAGCAGTTCTTC
CASSASRGSYNEQFF
>TRBD1|.|TRBJ2-3|TRBV11-3
TGTGCCAGCAGCTTAGGACAGGGATTTCATACGACGGATACGCAGTATTTT
CASSLGQGFHTTDTQYF
>.|.|TRBJ1-5|TRBV28
TGTGCCAGCAGTTTTGGAGAACGTAGCAATCAGCCCCAGCATTTT
CASSFGERSNQPQHF
>.|.|TRBJ2-7|TRBV3-1/TRBV3-2
TGTGCCAGCAGCCAGTGGCCCCAGTTCTACGAGCAGTACTTC
CASSQWPQFYEQYF
>TRBD1|.|TRBJ2-3|TRBV14
TGTGCCAGCAGCCCCACCGGGACAGCGGTATCCCGCACAGATACGCAGTATTTT
CASSPTGTAVSRTDTQYF
>TRBD2|.|TRBJ2-7|TRBV3-1/TRBV3-2
TGTGCCAGCAGCCAAGTACGTCTAGCGGGTTCCTACGAGCAGTACTTC
CASSQVRLAGSYEQYF
>.|.|TRBJ1-1|TRBV12-3/TRBV12-4
TGTGCCAGCAGTTTAGGGGGCGATACTGAAGCTTTCTTT
CASSLGGDTEAFF
>TRBD2|.|TRBJ2-1|TRBV5-6
TGTGCCAGCAGCATGGGCTTAGCGGGAAGCAATGAGCAGTTCTTC
CASSMGLAGSNEQFF
>.|.|TRBJ2-7|TRBV7-8
TGTGCCAGCAGCTTAACAGATACAGTGTCCTACGAGCAGTACTTC
CASSLTDTVSYEQYF
>TRBD2|.|TRBJ2-7|TRBV7-8
TGTGCCAGCAGCCGGGACTACCAAGGGGAGCAGTACTTC
CASSRDYQGEQYF
>TRBD1|.|TRBJ2-7|TRBV27
TGTGCCAGCAGTTTAGGGACAGGGTCCTACGAGCAGTACTTC
CASSLGTGSYEQYF
>.|once|TRBJ1-1|TRBV6-5
TGTGCCAGCAGTTTGTCCACCGGGGGGGTAGCTTTCTTT
CASSLSTGGVAFF
>TRBD1|.|TRBJ2-1|TRBV2
TGTGCCAGCAGTTTAAGACAGGGGGTGATGAATGAGCAGTTCTTC
CASSLRQGVMNEQFF
>.|.|TRBJ1-3|TRBV6-5
TGTGCCAGCAGTTACAGCAACTCTGGAAACACCATATATTTT
CASSYSNSGNTIYF
>TRBD2|few|TRBJ2-5|TRBV4-1
TGCGCCAGCAGCCAAGGTTTTCCTAGCGGGAGGGTGGGGACCCAGTACTTC
CASSQGFPSGRVGTQYF
>TRBD1|few|TRBJ1-5|TRBV28
TGTGCCAGCAGCTCAGGGGGCAGGGGCAATCAGCCCCAGCATTTT
CASSSGGRGNQPQHF
>.|.|TRBJ1-2|TRBV28
TGTGCCACCGACACCTCCCGGGATTCTGGTGGCTACACCTTC
CATDTSRDSGGYTF
>.|.|TRBJ1-1|TRBV4-1
TGCGCCAGCAGCCAAGCATCGCGGAGAGAGGACACTGAAGCTTTCTTT
CASSQASRREDTEAFF
>TRBD1|.|TRBJ1-1|TRBV28
TGTGCGGCCCACGCAGGGGGCTGGGGTGAAGCTTTCTTT
CAAHAGGWGEAFF
>.|.|TRBJ2-2|TRBV7-2
TGTGCCAGCAGCTTAGTTGAAGGGGCCGGGGAGCTGTTTTTT
CASSLVEGAGELFF
>TRBD1|.|TRBJ2-3|TRBV27
TGTGCCAGCAGTTTCCAGCGAATAAACAGGGGGAGCACAGATACGCAGTATTTT
CASSFQRINRGSTDTQYF
>TRBD1|once|TRBJ1-1|TRBV7-2
TGTGCCAGCAGCCCGCGGACAGGGTTGAACACTGAAGCTTTCTTT
CASSPRTGLNTEAFF
>TRBD1|.|TRBJ2-7|TRBV7-9
TGTGCCAGCAGCTTCACACCGGGACAGGGGGCCTACGAGCAGTACTTC
CASSFTPGQGAYEQYF
>TRBD2|.|TRBJ2-3|TRBV5-4
TGTGCCAGCAGCTTACTAACGGGAGGGGCAGATACGCAGTATTTT
CASSLLTGGADTQYF
>TRBD1|once|TRBJ1-2|TRBV27
TGTGCCAGCAGTCCGGGACAGAGCCGTTACTATGGCTACACCTTC
CASSPGQSRYYGYTF
>TRBD1|.|TRBJ2-5|TRBV28
TGTGCCAGCAGTTTATACAGGGGGCGGCAAGAGACCCAGTACTTC
CASSLYRGRQETQYF
>TRBD1|once|TRBJ1-2|TRBV7-9
TGTGCCAGCAGGTCAGCATGGGGACAGACGTTTGATTCTAACTATGGCTACACCTTC
CASRSAWGQTFDSNYGYTF
>.|few|TRBJ1-1|TRBV3-1/TRBV3-2
TGTGCCAGCAGCCAAGGAGTCGGACAGATAAGAAAGAACACTGAAGCTTTCTTT
CASSQGVGQIRKNTEAFF
>TRBD1|.|TRBJ1-2|TRBV7-6
TGTGCCAGCAGCCAGCCGGGACAGCTATATGGCTACACCTTC
CASSQPGQLYGYTF